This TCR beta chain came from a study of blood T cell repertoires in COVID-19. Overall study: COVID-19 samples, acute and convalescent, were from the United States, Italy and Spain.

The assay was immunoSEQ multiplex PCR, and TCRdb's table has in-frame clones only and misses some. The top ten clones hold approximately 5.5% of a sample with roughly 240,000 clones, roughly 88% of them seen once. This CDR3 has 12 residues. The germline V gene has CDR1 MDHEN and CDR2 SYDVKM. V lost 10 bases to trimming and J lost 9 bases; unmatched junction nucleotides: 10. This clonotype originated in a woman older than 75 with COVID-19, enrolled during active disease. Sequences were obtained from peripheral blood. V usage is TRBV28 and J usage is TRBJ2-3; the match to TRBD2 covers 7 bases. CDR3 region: CAIGTTAGTQYF. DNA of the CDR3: TGTGCCATTGGGACTACCGCCGGGACGCAGTATTTT.